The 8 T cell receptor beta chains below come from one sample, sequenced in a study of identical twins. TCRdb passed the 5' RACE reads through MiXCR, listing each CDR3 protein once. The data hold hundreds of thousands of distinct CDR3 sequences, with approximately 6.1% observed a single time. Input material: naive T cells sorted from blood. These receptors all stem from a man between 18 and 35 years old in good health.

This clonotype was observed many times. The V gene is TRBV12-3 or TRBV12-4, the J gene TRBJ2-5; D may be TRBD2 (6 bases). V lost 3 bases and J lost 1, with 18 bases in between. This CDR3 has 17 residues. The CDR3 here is CASSFLREPNPQETQYF. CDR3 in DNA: TGTGCCAGCAGTTTCCTCCGGGAGCCCAACCCCCAAGAGACCCAGTACTTC.

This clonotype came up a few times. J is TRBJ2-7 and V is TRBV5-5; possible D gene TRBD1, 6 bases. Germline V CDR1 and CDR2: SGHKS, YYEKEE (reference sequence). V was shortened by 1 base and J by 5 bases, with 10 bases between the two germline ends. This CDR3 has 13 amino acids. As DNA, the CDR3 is TGTGCCAGCAGCTTGTGGACAGCGGACGAGCAGTACTTC. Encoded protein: CASSLWTADEQYF. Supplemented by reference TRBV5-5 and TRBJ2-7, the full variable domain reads DAGVTQSPTHLIKTRGQQVTLRCSPISGHKSVSWYQQVLGQGPQFIFQYYEKEERGRGNFPDRFSARQFPNYSSELNVNALLLGDSALYLCASSLWTADEQYFGPGTRLTVT.

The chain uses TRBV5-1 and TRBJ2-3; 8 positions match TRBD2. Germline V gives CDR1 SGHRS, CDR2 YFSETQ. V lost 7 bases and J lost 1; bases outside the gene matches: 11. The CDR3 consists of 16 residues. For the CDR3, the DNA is TGCGCCAGCGCGAAACAGCTACTAGCGGGCACAGATACGCAGTATTTT. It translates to CASAKQLLAGTDTQYF.

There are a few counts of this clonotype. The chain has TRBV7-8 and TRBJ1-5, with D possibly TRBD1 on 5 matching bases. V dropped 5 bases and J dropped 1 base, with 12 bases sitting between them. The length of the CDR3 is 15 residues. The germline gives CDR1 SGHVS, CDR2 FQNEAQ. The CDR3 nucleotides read TGTGCCAGCAGCCCTTGGGCAGGGAGCAATCAGCCCCAGCATTTT. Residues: CASSPWAGSNQPQHF. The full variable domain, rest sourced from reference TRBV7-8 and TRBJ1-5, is GAGVSQSPRYKVAKRGQDVALRCDPISGHVSLFWYQQALGQGPEFLTYFQNEAQLDKSGLPSDRFFAERPEGSVSTLKIQRTQQEDSAVYLCASSPWAGSNQPQHFGDGTRLSIL.

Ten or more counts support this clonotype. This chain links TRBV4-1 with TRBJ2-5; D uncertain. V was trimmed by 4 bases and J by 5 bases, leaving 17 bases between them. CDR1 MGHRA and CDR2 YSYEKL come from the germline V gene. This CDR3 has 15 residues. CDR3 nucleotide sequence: TGCGCCAGCAGCCTATCATTGACAAGCCGGGAGACCCAGTACTTC. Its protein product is CASSLSLTSRETQYF.

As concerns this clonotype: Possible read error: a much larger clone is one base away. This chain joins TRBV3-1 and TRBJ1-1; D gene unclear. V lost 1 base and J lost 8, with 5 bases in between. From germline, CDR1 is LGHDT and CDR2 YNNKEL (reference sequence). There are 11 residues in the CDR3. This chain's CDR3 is CASSQAQEAFF. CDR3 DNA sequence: TGTGCCAGCAGCCAAGCACAAGAAGCTTTCTTT.

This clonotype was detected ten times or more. CDR3 sequence (DNA): TGCGCCAGCAGCCAAGGCCATGGCAGCACCTACAATGAGCAGTTCTTC. It codes for CASSQGHGSTYNEQFF. J is TRBJ2-1 and V is TRBV4-1, with unresolved D. CDR1 is MGHRA, CDR2 YSYEKL, per germline. This CDR3 is 16 amino acids long. V was cut by 1 base and J by 2 bases, with 12 bases left in between.

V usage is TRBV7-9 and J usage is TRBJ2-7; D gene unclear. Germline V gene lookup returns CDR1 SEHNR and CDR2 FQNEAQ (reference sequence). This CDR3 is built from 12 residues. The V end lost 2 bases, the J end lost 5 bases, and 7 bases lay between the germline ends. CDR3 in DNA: TGTGCCAGCAGCTTATCGGAGAACGAGCAGTACGTC. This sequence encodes CASSLSENEQYV.